The 18 T cell receptor beta chains reported below all come from one sample, sequenced in a study of tumor-infiltrating lymphocytes in primary liver carcinoma. The blood RNA (from unsorted whole blood) was obtained, and germline DNA was also extracted. From 500 ng total RNA, TCR beta cDNA was generated with a primer in the constant region. A slightly modified ARM-PCR protocol with three nested multiplex PCR rounds produced these TCR beta libraries. The study ran its first two PCR rounds for 9 to 10 cycles each, using TRBV1-TRBV30 forward primers and a C-beta reverse primer. TCRdb re-derived calls from the multiplex PCR reads in MiXCR, one entry per CDR3 protein. The sample lists approximately 300,000 distinct CDR3 sequences; approximately 60% were seen once. Sequencing used peripheral blood. The origin of the receptors is a man between 40 and 49 years old with primary liver carcinoma and hepatitis B virus infection.

On this clonotype: Since the CDR3 does not end with the conserved phenylalanine or tryptophan, this likely comes from a read error. This chain uses TRBV24-1 with TRBJ2-3; 11 bases agree with TRBD1. CDR3 size: 17 residues. Looked up from germline, CDR1 is KGHDR and CDR2 is SFDVKD. The ends lost 4 bases at V and 5 bases at J; junction bases unmatched: 10. The CDR3 is CATSDSDRGRIGDTQYL. In DNA form, the CDR3 reads TGTGCCACCAGTGACTCGGACAGGGGGCGCATTGGAGATACGCAGTATCTT.

This clonotype was recorded a few times. The V and J genes are TRBV28 and TRBJ2-7, with TRBD2 matching 8 bases. There are 17 residues in the CDR3. From germline, CDR1 is MDHEN and CDR2 SYDVKM. With V trimmed by 2 bases and J by 7 bases, 16 bases remained unmatched. The CDR3 loop is CASSLPGRGTASGEQYF. CDR3 nucleotide sequence: TGTGCCAGCAGTTTACCCGGGAGGGGAACGGCTTCGGGGGAGCAGTACTTC.

A word on this clonotype: Germline and junction disagree at one end, which may indicate a read error. This chain uses TRBV6-6 with TRBJ2-3, with a weak D call TRBD2 (7 bases). The CDR3 is 19 residues long. CDR1 is MNHNY and CDR2 is SVGAGI in the germline V gene (reference sequence). DNA of the CDR3: TGTACCAGCACTGGGGGGGCGGGGGCGTCCCACTATAGTACAGATACGCAGTATTTT. This encodes CTSTGGAGASHYSTDTQYF.

With respect to this clonotype: The junction differs from germline at one of its ends, possibly a read error. The rearrangement links TRBV5-5 to TRBJ1-1; D is uncertain. The CDR3 has 15 amino acids. Germline values: CDR1 SGHKS, CDR2 YYEKEE (reference sequence). CDR3 nucleotide sequence: TGTGCTAGCAGCCACAATTTTCAGCGAAACACTGAAACTTTCTTT. This codes for CASSHNFQRNTETFF.

This clonotype came up a few times. This chain joins TRBV2 and TRBJ2-1; 10 bases align to TRBD2. This CDR3 region has 12 residues. CDR1 and CDR2 from the germline V gene are SNHLY and FYNNEI. V was clipped by 6 bases and J by 7 bases; unmatched bases: 0. CDR3 sequence: CASRLAGNEQFF. The CDR3 DNA follows: TGTGCCAGCAGACTAGCGGGGAATGAGCAGTTCTTC.

The chain couples TRBV6-6 to TRBJ2-3; D remains ambiguous. The CDR3 is 14 residues long. Per the germline V gene, CDR1 is MNHNY and CDR2 is SVGAGI (reference sequence). Trimming took 8 bases from V and 3 from J, leaving 15 bases between them. CDR3 nucleotides: TGTGCCAGCGGTGTACAGTGGGCAACAGATACGCAGTATTTT. The encoded protein is CASGVQWATDTQYF.

This chain links TRBV29-1 with TRBJ2-7; either TRBD1 or TRBD2 may fit D (5 bases each). Per germline, CDR1 SQVTM and CDR2 ANQGSEA. This CDR3 is built from 12 residues. Deletions cut 6 bases from V and 2 bases from J, with 11 bases between. The CDR3 loop reads CSVRDGTYEQYF. The CDR3 coding sequence is TGCAGCGTAAGGGACGGAACCTACGAGCAGTACTTC.

V usage is TRBV28 and J usage is TRBJ2-7; 8 nucleotides match TRBD2. The CDR3 runs 14 residues. In germline, CDR1 is MDHEN, CDR2 SYDVKM. Trimming cost V 8 bases and J 6 bases; bases outside gene matches: 12. CDR3 amino acids: CASETGGPIREQYF. The CDR3 region has the DNA TGTGCCAGCGAGACGGGAGGGCCTATCCGCGAGCAGTACTTC.

To note about this clonotype: Relative to the germline gene, one junction end is altered; a read error may explain this. The J gene is TRBJ2-3, the V gene TRBV29-1, with TRBD1 matching 9 bases. The CDR3 has 14 amino acids. Germline V gives CDR1 SQVTM, CDR2 ANQGSEA. CDR3 in amino acids: CSVSWTGASDRQYF. The CDR3, as DNA: TGCAGCGTTTCCTGGACAGGGGCGTCAGATAGGCAGTATTTT.

About this clonotype itself: The CDR3 does not end in the conserved phenylalanine or tryptophan, so this is likely a read error. J is TRBJ1-5 and V is TRBV11-2; D gene unclear. This CDR3 comprises 14 residues. Germline CDR1 is SGHAT and CDR2 is FQNNGV. The V gene lost 5 bases and the J gene lost 6 bases, with 14 bases spanning the gap. The DNA of the CDR3 is TGTGCCAGCAGCCCTGGCCCGTATGGTCAGCCCCAGCATTAT. It translates to CASSPGPYGQPQHY.

This chain uses TRBV21-1 with TRBJ2-7; the D call TRBD2 from the table was never checked on the DNA. TRBV21-1 is designated a pseudogene. CDR3 size: 15 residues. The CDR3 coding sequence is TGTGCCAGCAGCAGCGGGACTAGCAGGAGATACGAGCAGTACTTC. Residues: CASSSGTSRRYEQYF.

Turning to this clonotype: The conserved final phenylalanine or tryptophan is absent from the CDR3, which likely points to a read error. This rearrangement joins TRBV12-3 or TRBV12-4 to TRBJ1-1, with D possibly TRBD1 on 5 matching bases. The CDR3 consists of 14 residues. Trimming removed 2 bases from V and 4 bases from J, with 11 bases in between. The CDR3, as DNA: TGTGCCAGCAGTTTAAGGACAAGGGGCACTGAAGCTTTCTCT. It specifies CASSLRTRGTEAFS.

The V gene is TRBV6-1, the J gene TRBJ2-3; possibly TRBD1 for D (6 bases). Trimming removed 3 bases at V and 0 bases at J, with 25 bases between. This CDR3 contains 20 residues. Germline V CDR1 and CDR2: MNHNS, SASEGT. DNA for the CDR3: TGTGCCAGCAGTGAGTTCCCGGGACACATAAATCAAGCCAGCACAGATACGCAGTATTTT. Its translation is CASSEFPGHINQASTDTQYF.

This chain's CDR3 is CASIISGGAGQPQHF. CDR3 DNA: TGTGCCAGTATCATTTCAGGGGGCGCGGGTCAGCCCCAGCATTTT. The chain recombines TRBV19 with TRBJ1-5, with 8 bases lining up with TRBD1. The CDR3 is 15 residues long. Losses at the gene ends were 7 bases for V and 6 bases for J; bases not matched to a gene: 11. Germline V gene lookup returns CDR1 LNHDA and CDR2 SQIVND (reference sequence).

With regard to this clonotype: The junction differs from germline at one of its ends, possibly a read error. J is TRBJ2-1 and V is TRBV11-1; D is tentatively TRBD1 or TRBD2 (5 bases each). CDR3 length: 13 residues. CDR1 and CDR2 from the germline V gene are SGHAT and FQDESV (reference sequence). The CDR3, as DNA: TGTACCAGCAGCTTATTCAGGGACCATGAGCAGTTCTTC. Amino acid sequence: CTSSLFRDHEQFF. Full variable domain (outside the CDR3, taken from reference TRBV11-1 and TRBJ2-1): EAEVAQSPRYKITEKSQAVAFWCDPISGHATLYWYRQILGQGPELLVQFQDESVVDDSQLPKDRFSAERLKGVDSTLKIQPAELGDSAMYLCTSSLFRDHEQFFGPGTRLTVL.

As regards this clonotype: Just one base apart from a much larger clone, this may be a read error. The CDR3 spells CASSLAGPPSF. The CDR3 DNA reads as TGTGCCAGCAGCTTAGCGGGGCCGCCGTCCTTC. J is TRBJ2-1 and V is TRBV11-2; tentatively, D is TRBD1 or TRBD2 (5 bases each). This CDR3 is 11 amino acids long. Germline V gene lookup returns CDR1 SGHAT and CDR2 FQNNGV.

A word on this clonotype: This clone may be a read error of a much larger clone one base away. Because the CDR3 is missing its conserved closing phenylalanine or tryptophan, this is likely a read error. The gene calls are TRBV6-5 and TRBJ1-2, with no clear D. CDR1 is MNHEY, CDR2 SVGAGI, per germline. The length of the CDR3 is 12 residues. V lost 7 bases, J lost 5 bases, and 11 bases lay in between. The CDR3 region has the DNA TGTGCCAGCAAAGGAATGCGGTATGGCTACACCCTC. This encodes CASKGMRYGYTL.

This clonotype was seen a few times. The chain joins TRBV5-8 to TRBJ2-7; D perhaps matches TRBD1 (6 bases). The germline gives CDR1 SGHTS, CDR2 YDEGEE. V lost 1 base to trimming and J lost 10 bases, with 15 bases between them. The CDR3 runs 13 residues. CDR3 protein: CASSLIQGSGQYF. In DNA form, the CDR3 reads TGTGCCAGCAGCTTGATACAGGGAAGCGGTCAGTACTTC.